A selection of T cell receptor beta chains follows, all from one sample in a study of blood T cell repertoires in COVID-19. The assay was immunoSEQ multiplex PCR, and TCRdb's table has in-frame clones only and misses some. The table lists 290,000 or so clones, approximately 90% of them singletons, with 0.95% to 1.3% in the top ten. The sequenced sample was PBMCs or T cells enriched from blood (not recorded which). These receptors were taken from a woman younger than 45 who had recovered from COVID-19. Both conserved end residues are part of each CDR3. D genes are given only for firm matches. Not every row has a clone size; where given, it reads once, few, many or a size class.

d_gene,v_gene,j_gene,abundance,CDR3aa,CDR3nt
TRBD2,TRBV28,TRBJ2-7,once,CASSYSLKLAGETYEQYF,TGTGCCAGCAGTTATTCCCTAAAGCTGGCGGGAGAGACCTACGAGCAGTACTTC
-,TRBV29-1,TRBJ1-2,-,CSVEEPRGFYGYTF,TGCAGCGTTGAAGAACCCAGGGGATTCTATGGCTACACCTTC
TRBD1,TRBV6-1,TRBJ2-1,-,CASSDRDRLNNEQFF,TGTGCCAGCAGTGATCGGGACAGGTTGAACAATGAGCAGTTCTTC
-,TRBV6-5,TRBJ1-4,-,CASSSTGTPGREKLFF,TGTGCCAGCAGTTCCACCGGGACCCCCGGGAGGGAAAAACTGTTTTTT
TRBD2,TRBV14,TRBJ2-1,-,CASSPIPGLAGESSYNEQFF,TGTGCCAGCAGCCCTATCCCGGGACTAGCGGGGGAGAGCTCCTACAATGAGCAGTTCTTC
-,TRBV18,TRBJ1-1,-,CASSPKGSGVGTEAFF,TGTGCCAGCTCACCAAAGGGGTCAGGGGTCGGGACTGAAGCTTTCTTT
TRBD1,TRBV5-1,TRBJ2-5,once,CASSSPGQVQETQYF,TGCGCCAGCAGCTCTCCTGGACAGGTTCAAGAGACCCAGTACTTC
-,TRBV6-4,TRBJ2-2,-,CASKGGTGELFF,TGTGCCAGCAAGGGAGGCACCGGGGAGCTGTTTTTT
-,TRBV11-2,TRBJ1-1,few,CASSFTGAEAFF,TGTGCCAGCAGCTTCACGGGTGCTGAAGCTTTCTTT
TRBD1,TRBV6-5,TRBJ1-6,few,CASSPRQGRNSPLHF,TGTGCCAGCAGCCCCCGACAGGGACGGAATTCACCCCTCCACTTT
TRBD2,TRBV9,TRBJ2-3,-,CASSAGTSGRTSTDTQYF,TGTGCCAGCAGCGCCGGGACTAGCGGGAGGACTAGCACAGATACGCAGTATTTT
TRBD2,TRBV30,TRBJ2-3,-,CAWVAGGTPTDTQYF,TGTGCCTGGGTGGCGGGAGGGACCCCCACAGATACGCAGTATTTT
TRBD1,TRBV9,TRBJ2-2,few,CASSATGGAAGELFF,TGTGCCAGCAGCGCAACAGGGGGCGCAGCCGGGGAGCTGTTTTTT
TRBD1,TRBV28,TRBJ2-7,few,CASSSRQGSYEQYF,TGTGCCAGCAGTTCTCGACAGGGATCCTACGAGCAGTACTTC
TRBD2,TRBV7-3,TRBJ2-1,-,CASSPGLAGGREGFEQFF,TGTGCCAGCAGCCCGGGACTAGCGGGAGGGAGGGAAGGGTTTGAGCAGTTCTTC
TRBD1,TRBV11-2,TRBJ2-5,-,CASSLGTAQETQYF,TGTGCCAGCAGCTTGGGGACAGCCCAAGAGACCCAGTACTTC
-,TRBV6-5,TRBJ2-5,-,CASSLSGSSQETQYF,TGTGCCAGCTCCCTCTCGGGGAGTAGCCAAGAGACCCAGTACTTC
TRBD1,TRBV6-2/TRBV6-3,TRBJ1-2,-,CASSYSGGTAANYGYTF,TGTGCCAGCAGTTACTCGGGCGGGACAGCGGCTAACTATGGCTACACCTTC
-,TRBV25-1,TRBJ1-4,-,CASSEFQGLGEKLFF,TGTGCCAGCAGTGAATTTCAGGGCCTTGGGGAAAAACTGTTTTTT
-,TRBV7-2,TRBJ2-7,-,CASSLELPSYEQYF,TGTGCCAGCAGCTTAGAACTCCCCTCCTACGAGCAGTACTTC
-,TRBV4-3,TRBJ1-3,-,CASSQDRSGNTIYF,TGCGCCAGCAGCCAAGATCGGAGCGGAAACACCATATATTTT
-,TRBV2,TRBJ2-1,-,CASRTEVSYNEQFF,TGTGCCAGCAGGACAGAGGTCTCCTACAATGAGCAGTTCTTC
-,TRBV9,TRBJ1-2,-,CASSVVGDGYTF,TGTGCCAGCAGCGTAGTTGGAGATGGCTACACCTTC
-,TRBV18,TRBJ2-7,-,CASSPGTYEQYF,TGTGCCAGCTCACCCGGGACCTACGAGCAGTACTTC
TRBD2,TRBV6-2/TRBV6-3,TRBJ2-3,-,CASSSRTSGRADTQYF,TGTGCCAGCAGTTCCCGGACTAGCGGGAGGGCAGATACGCAGTATTTT
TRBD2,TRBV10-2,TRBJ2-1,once,CASSQPGLAYYNEQFF,TGCGCCAGCAGCCAACCGGGACTAGCGTATTACAATGAGCAGTTCTTC
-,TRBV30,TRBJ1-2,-,CAWSVRAGNFGYTF,TGTGCCTGGAGTGTAAGGGCAGGGAATTTCGGCTACACCTTC
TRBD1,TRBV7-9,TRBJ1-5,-,CASSSDNKRDSDQPQHF,TGTGCCAGCAGCTCGGATAACAAACGGGACAGTGATCAGCCCCAGCATTTT
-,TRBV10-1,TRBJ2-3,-,CASRRDNTDTQYF,TGCGCCAGCCGAAGGGACAACACAGATACGCAGTATTTT
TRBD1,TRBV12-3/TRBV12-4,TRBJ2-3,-,CASKWTGADTQYF,TGTGCCAGCAAGTGGACAGGGGCAGATACGCAGTATTTT
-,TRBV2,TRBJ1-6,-,CPLMTRQGDSPLHF,TGTCCACTCATGACGCGGCAGGGCGATTCACCCCTCCACTTT
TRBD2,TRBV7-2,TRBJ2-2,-,CASSAKLAAAGTGELFF,TGTGCCAGCAGCGCGAAACTAGCGGCCGCGGGCACCGGGGAGCTGTTTTTT
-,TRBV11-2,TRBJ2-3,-,CASSLDRGPTDTQYF,TGTGCCAGCAGCTTAGATCGGGGTCCCACAGATACGCAGTATTTT
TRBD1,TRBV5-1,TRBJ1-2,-,CASRVGQGLGYTF,TGCGCCAGCAGAGTGGGACAGGGCCTCGGCTACACCTTC
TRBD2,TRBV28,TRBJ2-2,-,CASSLEVAGYTGELFF,TGTGCCAGCAGTTTAGAGGTAGCGGGTTACACCGGGGAGCTGTTTTTT
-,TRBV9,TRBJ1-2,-,CASSVAGTHGYTF,TGTGCCAGCAGCGTAGCAGGGACACATGGCTACACCTTC